A single sample is the source of the 17 T cell receptor beta chains below, sequenced in a study of blood T cells in healthy people across ages. Sample-barcoded 5' priming and a J-beta primer mix drove a second PCR of roughly 6 to 12 cycles. TCRdb redid the calling of the 5' RACE reads with MiXCR, one entry per CDR3 protein. The repertoire holds 650,000 or so distinct CDR3 sequences, with approximately 52% as singletons. Sequencing used blood. The receptors were gathered from a woman of 80 years or more in good health.

This chain connects TRBV5-1 to TRBJ2-1, with no clear D. The CDR3 has 16 amino acids. Germline CDR1 and CDR2: SGHRS and YFSETQ. Trimming pared 0 bases from V and 5 bases from J, leaving 15 bases between. In DNA form, the CDR3 reads TGCGCCAGCAGCTTGGGTCCTCGCGGCGGAGACAATGAGCAGTTCTTC. Its translation is CASSLGPRGGDNEQFF.

This clonotype was seen many times. The chain couples TRBV5-1 to TRBJ2-7; 8 bases are a match to TRBD1. Germline V lookup: CDR1 SGHRS, CDR2 YFSETQ. Trimming at V came to 1 base and at J to 5 bases, leaving 2 bases not matched to a gene. This CDR3 has 13 amino acids. The CDR3 region is CASSLQGADEQYF. CDR3 nucleotides: TGCGCCAGCAGCTTGCAGGGGGCCGACGAGCAGTACTTC.

As for this clonotype: A much larger clone sits a single nucleotide away, making a read error possible. The chain uses TRBV7-9 and TRBJ2-3, with TRBD2 as a possible D gene (6 bases). CDR1 and CDR2 from the germline V gene are SEHNR and FQNEAQ (reference sequence). The CDR3 sequence is 16 residues long. V lost 7 bases and J 1 base, leaving 18 bases between the germline ends. The CDR3 bases are TGTGCCAGCACCTCTGGGGGGAGTGGCGGCACAGATACGCAGTATTTT. Protein: CASTSGGSGGTDTQYF. The full variable domain, in which reference TRBV7-9 and TRBJ2-3 provide the parts outside the CDR3, is DTGVSQNPRHKITKRGQNVTFRCDPISEHNRLYWYRQTLGQGPEFLTYFQNEAQLEKSRLLSDRFSAERPKGSFSTLEIQRTEQGDSAMYLCASTSGGSGGTDTQYFGPGTRLTVL.

This clonotype came up many times. This chain uses TRBV20-1 with TRBJ2-1; D tentatively fits TRBD1 or TRBD2 (5 bases each). The germline V and J ends were trimmed by 7 bases and 1 base, with 14 bases remaining between them. The CDR3 totals 14 residues. CDR1 is DFQATT and CDR2 is SNEGSKA in the germline V gene (reference sequence). CDR3 nucleotides: TGCAGTGAAAGGAGGTGGGGGTCCTACAATGAGCAGTTCTTC. This sequence encodes CSERRWGSYNEQFF.

In this sample, this clonotype turned up many times. This chain uses TRBV3-1 with TRBJ2-3; TRBD2 matches 13 bases. This CDR3 comprises 16 residues. The trim removed 4 bases at V and 2 bases at J, leaving 3 bases unmatched. Germline CDR1 reads LGHDT; CDR2 reads YNNKEL (reference sequence). The DNA of the CDR3 is TGTGCCAGCAGCCGGACTAGCGGGGGCTTCACAGATACGCAGTATTTT. This translates into CASSRTSGGFTDTQYF.

The chain combines TRBV5-1 with TRBJ2-3, with D possibly being TRBD2 (7 bases). The CDR3 has 15 residues. The germline V and J ends were trimmed by 1 base and 4 bases, with 13 bases remaining between them. Per germline, CDR1 SGHRS and CDR2 YFSETQ. Written as DNA, the CDR3 is TGCGCCAGCAGCTTGCCGGGGGGCCCGGCAGATACGCAGTATTTT. Protein product: CASSLPGGPADTQYF.

In its sample, this clonotype was seen many times. The chain employs TRBV5-8 and TRBJ2-1; TRBD1 matches 9 bases. J gave up 8 bases and V 1 base, and 13 bases lay outside the gene matches. The germline CDR1 and CDR2 sequences are SGHTS and YDEGEE. This CDR3 has 17 amino acids. The CDR3 DNA reads as TGTGCCAGCAGCTTGCTAGGACAGGGGACAGTAGGCGATGAGCAGTTCTTC. Protein sequence: CASSLLGQGTVGDEQFF. Filled out from reference TRBV5-8 and TRBJ2-1, the complete variable domain reads EAGVTQSPTHLIKTRGQQATLRCSPISGHTSVYWYQQALGLGLQFLLWYDEGEERNRGNFPPRFSGRQFPNYSSELNVNALELEDSALYLCASSLLGQGTVGDEQFFGPGTRLTVL.

V gene TRBV2 combines with J gene TRBJ2-3; possibly TRBD1 for D (5 bases). The CDR3 consists of 14 residues. Trimming cost V 8 bases and J 7 bases, with 19 bases left between them. Germline assignment: CDR1 SNHLY and CDR2 FYNNEI. CDR3: CASRWAGPYNTQYF. The CDR3 DNA sequence: TGTGCCAGCCGTTGGGCAGGGCCCTACAATACGCAGTATTTT.

With respect to this clonotype: This may be a read error, as it is one base from a much larger clone. V is TRBV4-1 and J is TRBJ2-3; TRBD2 is a possible D gene (5 bases). This CDR3 region has 18 residues. Germline V gene sequence: CDR1 MGHRA, CDR2 YSYEKL. The ends were cut back, 0 bases at V and 0 bases at J, with 16 bases in the middle. CDR3 in amino acids: CASSQDIWTGGSTDTQYF. CDR3 bases: TGCGCCAGCAGCCAAGACATTTGGACTGGCGGGAGCACAGATACGCAGTATTTT.

Regarding this clonotype: A read error may explain this, as a much larger clone is one base away. The J gene is TRBJ2-3, the V gene TRBV20-1; 8 bases align to TRBD2. Looked up from germline, CDR1 is DFQATT and CDR2 is SNEGSKA (reference sequence). The CDR3 runs to 17 residues. With 1 base clipped from V and 3 bases from J, the junction kept 12 bases outside the gene matches. The DNA for the CDR3 is TGCAGTGCTAGAGGCCCAGGGACTAGAGGGAGAACAGATACGCAGTATTTT. The encoded protein is CSARGPGTRGRTDTQYF.

This clonotype has just a few counts. One base away lies a much larger clone, so this may be a sequencing read error. The chain recombines TRBV25-1 with TRBJ1-2; TRBD1 aligns across 7 bases. Per the germline V gene, CDR1 is MGHDK and CDR2 is SYGVNS. J was trimmed by 0 bases and V by 11 bases; bases with no gene match: 9. The CDR3 is 14 amino acids. CDR3 region: CAAGGDSSNYGYTF. In DNA, the CDR3 is TGTGCCGCCGGTGGGGACAGTTCTAACTATGGCTACACCTTC.

The chain employs TRBV6-5 and TRBJ1-2; D remains ambiguous. The CDR3 totals 11 residues. CDR1 is MNHEY and CDR2 is SVGAGI in the germline V gene. The germline V and J ends were trimmed by 9 bases and 8 bases, with 13 bases remaining between them. CDR3 in amino acids: CASSPPPGYTF. The CDR3 DNA sequence: TGTGCCAGTAGTCCTCCCCCGGGCTACACCTTC.

V gene TRBV20-1 combines with J gene TRBJ2-1; D unresolved. This CDR3 is 15 amino acids long. Trimming removed 5 bases from V and 4 bases from J, with 18 bases in between. CDR1 and CDR2 (germline): DFQATT, SNEGSKA (reference sequence). The CDR3 DNA sequence: TGCAGTGCTCCCAACCCAGCTCTGCCATACAATGAGCAGTTCTTC. Translated: CSAPNPALPYNEQFF.

The sample holds a few counts of this clonotype. The V call is TRBV3-1, the J call TRBJ2-1; D is unclear. The germline V gene encodes CDR1 LGHDT and CDR2 YNNKEL (reference sequence). The V and J ends lost 6 bases and 3 bases respectively, with 18 bases between them. The CDR3 contains 16 residues. CDR3 protein: CASSLFEPKFYNEQFF. The CDR3 nucleotides read TGTGCCAGCAGTCTATTCGAGCCCAAATTCTACAATGAGCAGTTCTTC.

The chain couples TRBV4-1 to TRBJ2-7; D is possibly TRBD1 or TRBD2 (5 bases each). The CDR3 contains 14 residues. Germline CDR1 reads MGHRA; CDR2 reads YSYEKL. Trimming stripped 5 bases from V and 2 bases from J, with 13 bases between. CDR3 bases: TGCGCCAGCAGCTATACGCGAGGGGCCTACGAGCAGTACTTC. Its protein is CASSYTRGAYEQYF.

V gene TRBV7-2 combines with J gene TRBJ2-3, with TRBD2 matching 11 bases. CDR1 and CDR2 from the germline V gene are SGHTA and FQGNSA. V shed 5 bases and J 2 bases; nucleotides not matched to a gene: 6. The CDR3 loop spans 16 amino acids. In nucleotides, the CDR3 is TGTGCCAGCAGCCCGGGACTAGCGGCTTACACAGATACGCAGTATTTT. Translation: CASSPGLAAYTDTQYF.

The genes are TRBV20-1 and TRBJ2-1, with TRBD2 as a possible D gene (7 bases). With 8 bases removed from V and 4 bases from J, the gap between germline ends came to 15 bases. The CDR3 runs 13 residues. The germline V gene has CDR1 DFQATT and CDR2 SNEGSKA (reference sequence). The CDR3 nucleotides read TGCAGTTCAGGGGCTAGCGGTTACAATGAGCAGTTCTTC. Amino acids: CSSGASGYNEQFF.